This TCR beta chain was retrieved from a study of beta chain features in type 1 diabetes. After removal of 4 bases from V and 2 bases from J, the junction contained 3 bases not matched to a gene. Germline CDR1 is SGHTA and CDR2 is FQGNSA. CDR3 size: 15 residues. Turning to this clone: Its antigen is unknown.

Study-level findings and limits: Researchers report that Type 1 diabetes patients had moderately but significantly shorter TCRB CDR3s across all four CD4+ subsets. Researchers reported that naive, central memory and Treg TCRB repertoires appeared more similar in patients than in healthy donors.

Expressed TCRB transcripts got sequenced, as all isolated RNA was reverse transcribed. TCRdb keeps only in-frame clones here, not all; method: immunoSEQ multiplex PCR. The table shows 100,000 to 150,000 clones, with approximately 9% occurring only once. The rearrangement uses TRBV7-2 and TRBJ1-5; 9 positions agree with TRBD1. This receptor was taken from a man aged 30-40 years with type 1 diabetes. The source material was central memory CD4+ T cells from blood. In nucleotides, the CDR3 is TGTGCCAGCAGCTCAAGGACAGGGGGCAATCAGCCCCAGCATTTT. Translating it yields CASSSRTGGNQPQHF.